This T cell receptor beta chain was documented in a study of spatial heterogeneity in lung cancer. Overall study results and limits: Higher tumor mutation counts went along with higher counts of expanded intratumoral alpha and beta TCRs.

With respect to this clonotype: Its specificity is not known.

In TCRdb, the 5' RACE reads were re-called with MiXCR into one record per CDR3 protein. The profile shows about 24,000 distinct CDR3 sequences, roughly 8.6% of them singletons. Specified time point: sample taken at primary tumor resection. The sequences come from lung tumor tissue, collected at surgery. This receptor was taken from a male donor with early-stage non-small cell lung cancer.

The CDR3 bases are TGTGCCAGCAGCCAAGGGGGACAGGGGGTTTCAGCTTTCTTT. As protein: CASSQGGQGVSAFF. The chain carries TRBV4-2 and TRBJ1-1; 11 bases align to TRBD1. The CDR3 length is 14 residues. CDR1 and CDR2 from the germline V gene are LGHNA and YNFKEQ. After removal of 1 base from V and 10 bases from J, the junction contained 5 bases not matched to a gene.